This T cell receptor beta chain derives from a study of cytomegalovirus exposure and HLA in healthy donors. Use of 60 Vbeta and 13 Jbeta primers characterized the PCR. Clones were sequenced by immunoSEQ multiplex PCR, and TCRdb holds only the in-frame ones, with some missing. The profile shows tens of thousands of clones, 75% to 85% of them singletons. The V gene lost 0 bases and the J gene lost 7 bases, with 13 bases spanning the gap. This CDR3 has 15 amino acids. CDR1 and CDR2 from the germline V gene are MNHEY and SMNVEV (reference sequence). The chain combines TRBV27 with TRBJ1-5; D not resolved. The sequenced sample was PBMCs. The sequence was obtained from a man aged 45-60 years in good health and CMV-seropositive. The CDR3 sequence is CASSLSPRPEQPQHF. Written as DNA, the CDR3 is TGTGCCAGCAGTTTATCTCCGAGGCCAGAGCAGCCCCAGCATTTT.